The next 21 T cell receptor beta chains were all read from a single sample in a study of blood T cell repertoires in COVID-19. Produced via immunoSEQ multiplex PCR; TCRdb's table is partial and in-frame only. The profile covers some 59,000 clones, with roughly nine tenths appearing a single time and over 1.5% taken by the ten largest. What was sequenced was peripheral blood. The receptors originated from a man in his sixties with acute or convalescent COVID-19.

The genes are TRBV6-1 and TRBJ1-1, with D possibly being TRBD1 (6 bases). This CDR3 has 17 residues. Per germline, CDR1 MNHNS and CDR2 SASEGT. Trimming removed 2 bases at V and 1 base at J, with 17 bases between. Here the CDR3 DNA reads TGTGCCAGCAGTGAAAGGGGACACAAAGCATCGAACACTGAAGCTTTCTTT. Its protein is CASSERGHKASNTEAFF.

The V call is TRBV24-1, the J call TRBJ2-2; 9 bases are a match to TRBD1. Germline loops: CDR1 KGHDR, CDR2 SFDVKD. This CDR3 is built from 14 residues. After removal of 7 bases from V and 6 bases from J, the junction contained 5 bases not matched to a gene. CDR3 in DNA: TGTGCCACCAGGGGGGACAGGGAACCCGGGGAGCTGTTTTTT. This codes for CATRGDREPGELFF.

The chain's CDR3 is CASNAQGTGELFF. DNA for the CDR3: TGTGCCAGCAATGCTCAGGGCACCGGGGAGCTGTTTTTT. The rearrangement joins TRBV12-3 or TRBV12-4 to TRBJ2-2; perhaps TRBD1 as D (5 bases). The CDR3 spans 13 residues. Trimming cost V 7 bases and J 4 bases, with 10 bases left between them.

This sequence joins TRBV5-6 and TRBJ2-2; D uncertain. CDR1 and CDR2 from the germline V gene are SGHDT and YYEEEE. Trimming removed 2 bases from V and 5 bases from J, with 16 bases in between. CDR3 length: 16 amino acids. Here the CDR3 reads CASSLSHQRLTGELFF. Written as DNA, the CDR3 is TGTGCCAGCAGCTTATCTCATCAGAGGCTTACCGGGGAGCTGTTTTTT. The complete variable domain, with remaining parts taken from reference TRBV5-6 and TRBJ2-2, reads DAGVTQSPTHLIKTRGQQVTLRCSPKSGHDTVSWYQQALGQGPQFIFQYYEEEERQRGNFPDRFSGHQFPNYSSELNVNALLLGDSALYLCASSLSHQRLTGELFFGEGSRLTVL.

The CDR3: CASSSTSGGGSEQFF. CDR3 DNA: TGCGCCAGCAGCTCGACTAGCGGGGGGGGCAGTGAGCAGTTCTTC. The chain combines TRBV5-1 with TRBJ2-1; TRBD2 aligns across 14 bases. V lost 3 bases to trimming and J lost 9 bases; unmatched junction nucleotides: 5. The V gene's germline CDR1 is SGHRS and CDR2 YFSETQ. The CDR3 consists of 15 residues.

The rearrangement links TRBV27 to TRBJ2-3; 10 positions match TRBD2. Germline CDR1 MNHEY, CDR2 SMNVEV (reference sequence). Losses at the gene ends were 10 bases for V and 6 bases for J; bases not matched to a gene: 10. This CDR3 spans 14 amino acids. CDR3 amino acids: CATKSGGARDTQYF. The CDR3 bases are TGTGCCACCAAGAGCGGGGGGGCCCGGGATACGCAGTATTTT.

The chain uses TRBV11-2 and TRBJ2-5; 11 bases map to TRBD1. The CDR3 runs to 17 residues. CDR1 is SGHAT, CDR2 FQNNGV, per germline. V shed 3 bases, J shed 4 bases, and the junction held 10 bases outside the gene matches. The CDR3 nucleotides are TGTGCCAGCAGCTTCGACGGGACAGGGGGACGGCGAGAGACCCAGTACTTC. Translated, it gives CASSFDGTGGRRETQYF.

V is TRBV12-2 and J is TRBJ1-4; the table's TRBD1 call for D was not verified on the DNA. TRBV12-2 is classified as a pseudogene. This CDR3 spans 20 amino acids. CDR3 region: CASRLNGNAPPGQYNEKLFF. Written as DNA, the CDR3 is TGTGCAAGTCGTCTTAATGGTAATGCACCTCCGGGACAGTATAATGAAAAACTGTTTTTT.

The chain combines TRBV30 with TRBJ1-1; perhaps TRBD1 as D (6 bases). The V and J ends lost 2 bases and 5 bases respectively, with 15 bases between them. The CDR3 loop spans 14 amino acids. Germline CDR1 reads GTSNPN; CDR2 reads SVGIG (reference sequence). CDR3 loop: CAWSTTRGWTEAFF. DNA for the CDR3: TGTGCCTGGAGTACAACCAGGGGTTGGACTGAAGCTTTCTTT.

The J gene is TRBJ1-5, the V gene TRBV10-3; TRBD1 matches 8 bases. The V gene's germline CDR1 is ENHRY and CDR2 SYGVKD. The CDR3 extends over 13 amino acids. V gave up 11 bases and J gave up 7 bases; unmatched junction bases: 10. The CDR3 loop reads CAARQGIEQPQHF. The DNA of the CDR3 is TGTGCCGCCCGACAGGGGATAGAGCAGCCCCAGCATTTT.

The gene calls are TRBV7-2 and TRBJ1-6; a weak D match, TRBD1 (6 bases). Germline-derived CDR1 and CDR2 are SGHTA and FQGNSA. The V and J ends lost 2 bases and 10 bases respectively, with 15 bases between them. This CDR3 contains 15 residues. This chain's CDR3 is CASSLSGDTRSPLHF. The CDR3 DNA is TGTGCCAGCAGCTTAAGTGGGGACACAAGATCACCCCTCCACTTT.

This chain connects TRBV24-1 to TRBJ2-1; D might be TRBD2 (7 bases). The CDR3 is 14 residues long. V was cut by 5 bases and J by 4 bases, with 11 bases left in between. Germline values: CDR1 KGHDR, CDR2 SFDVKD. CDR3: CATSVGRGYNEQFF. The DNA for the CDR3 is TGTGCCACCAGTGTGGGGAGGGGGTACAATGAGCAGTTCTTC.

V gene TRBV2 combines with J gene TRBJ2-3; TRBD1 agrees at 11 bases. The V gene end was trimmed by 4 bases and the J gene end by 1 base; junction bases not matched to a gene: 1. The CDR3 contains 15 residues. Germline lookup yields CDR1 SNHLY and CDR2 FYNNEI. CDR3 sequence reads: CASSADRGRTDTQYF. Written as DNA, the CDR3 is TGTGCCAGCAGTGCGGACAGGGGGCGCACAGATACGCAGTATTTT.

This chain joins TRBV11-1 and TRBJ2-2; D possibly corresponds to TRBD2 (7 bases). The CDR3 totals 14 residues. The V gene lost 3 bases and the J gene lost 6 bases, with 11 bases spanning the gap. Germline values: CDR1 SGHAT, CDR2 FQDESV (reference sequence). In nucleotides, the CDR3 is TGTGCCAGCAGCTTCTGGGGGGGCGCCGGGGAGCTGTTTTTT. Protein product: CASSFWGGAGELFF. Full variable domain (outside the CDR3, taken from reference TRBV11-1 and TRBJ2-2): EAEVAQSPRYKITEKSQAVAFWCDPISGHATLYWYRQILGQGPELLVQFQDESVVDDSQLPKDRFSAERLKGVDSTLKIQPAELGDSAMYLCASSFWGGAGELFFGEGSRLTVL.

This chain uses TRBV24-1 with TRBJ2-1, with 8 bases aligning to TRBD2. CDR3 length equals 16 residues. The J segment lost 7 bases and the V segment lost 4 bases, leaving 11 bases of the junction unmatched. CDR1 is KGHDR and CDR2 is SFDVKD in the germline V gene. The CDR3 loop reads CATSDYSGGPLNEQFF. The CDR3 nucleotides are TGTGCCACCAGTGACTACTCGGGGGGGCCCCTGAATGAGCAGTTCTTC.

The chain combines TRBV28 with TRBJ1-6; D remains ambiguous. The CDR3 length is 17 residues. V was pared by 4 bases and J by 7 bases, with 20 bases between. CDR1 MDHEN and CDR2 SYDVKM come from the germline V gene. The CDR3 spells CASSSPNRITRNSPLHF. The CDR3 DNA reads as TGTGCCAGCAGTTCCCCCAATCGAATCACCCGGAATTCACCCCTCCACTTT.

The rearrangement links TRBV19 to TRBJ1-4; possible D gene TRBD1, 6 bases. Germline V gene lookup returns CDR1 LNHDA and CDR2 SQIVND (reference sequence). The CDR3 covers 15 residues. Trimming shortened V by 7 bases and J by 2 bases, and 14 bases separated the two germline ends. Here the CDR3 DNA reads TGTGCCAGTAAATGGGGGCGGGCGACTAATGAAAAACTGTTTTTT. It is translated as CASKWGRATNEKLFF.

The chain uses TRBV19 and TRBJ1-2; TRBD1 matches 7 bases. Germline assignment: CDR1 LNHDA and CDR2 SQIVND (reference sequence). Trimming took 6 bases from V and 4 from J; bases not matched to a gene: 11. The CDR3 covers 15 residues. The CDR3 here is CASSLQGSTTYGYTF. DNA for the CDR3: TGTGCCAGTAGCTTACAGGGGAGCACTACCTATGGCTACACCTTC. The variable domain in full, with the rest retrieved from reference TRBV19 and TRBJ1-2, is DGGITQSPKYLFRKEGQNVTLSCEQNLNHDAMYWYRQDPGQGLRLIYYSQIVNDFQKGDIAEGYSVSREKKESFPLTVTSAQKNPTAFYLCASSLQGSTTYGYTFGSGTRLTVV.

V gene TRBV11-2 combines with J gene TRBJ2-1; D ambiguous. The germline CDR1 and CDR2 sequences are SGHAT and FQNNGV. The CDR3 covers 13 residues. Trimming cost V 2 bases and J 5 bases, with 7 bases left between them. The CDR3 spells CASSLTTNNEQFF. The CDR3 DNA is TGTGCCAGCAGCTTAACTACAAACAATGAGCAGTTCTTC.

The chain couples TRBV27 to TRBJ1-5; 9 bases are a match to TRBD1. Germline loops: CDR1 MNHEY, CDR2 SMNVEV (reference sequence). The CDR3 has 14 residues. V lost 9 bases to trimming and J lost 1 base; unmatched junction nucleotides: 4. DNA of the CDR3: TGTGCCAGTAGACAGGGGGTCAGCAATCAGCCCCAGCATTTT. It specifies CASRQGVSNQPQHF.

V gene TRBV2 combines with J gene TRBJ1-4; D call uncertain. Germline V gives CDR1 SNHLY, CDR2 FYNNEI. V was cut by 4 bases and J by 2 bases, with 14 bases left in between. The CDR3 sequence is 16 residues long. The CDR3 nucleotides are TGTGCCAGCAGTGCTGGAAGGCCCGGGACTAATGAAAAACTGTTTTTT. This codes for CASSAGRPGTNEKLFF.